A single TCR beta chain is shown here with its context. The sample comes from a study of blood T cell repertoires in COVID-19. Across the whole study: COVID-19 samples from acute and convalescent phases originated in the United States, Italy and Spain. Sample material is recorded as cDNA or gDNA derived from T cells, B-cell-depleted T cells, or PBMCs.

In the source study's methods: Estimated nucleated cell counts came from reference gene primer amplification. Measured with immunoSEQ multiplex PCR; TCRdb has only the in-frame clones, and not every one. That table supplies the V and J calls and clone size; D and trimming were determined from the DNA. This table holds 170,000 or so clones, more than 70% found once. This CDR3 is 16 amino acids long. Germline V lookup: CDR1 LGHDT, CDR2 YNNKEL (reference sequence). Trimming left V 4 bases short and J 0 bases short, with 13 bases between. This sequence joins TRBV3-1 (or the pseudogene TRBV3-2) and TRBJ1-3; D possibly corresponds to TRBD1 (5 bases). The material sequenced was peripheral blood. The TCR originated in a young man with active or convalescent COVID-19. The CDR3 DNA reads TGTGCCAGCAGCCGTACAGGCTCCCACTCTGGAAACACCATATATTTT. The encoded protein is CASSRTGSHSGNTIYF.